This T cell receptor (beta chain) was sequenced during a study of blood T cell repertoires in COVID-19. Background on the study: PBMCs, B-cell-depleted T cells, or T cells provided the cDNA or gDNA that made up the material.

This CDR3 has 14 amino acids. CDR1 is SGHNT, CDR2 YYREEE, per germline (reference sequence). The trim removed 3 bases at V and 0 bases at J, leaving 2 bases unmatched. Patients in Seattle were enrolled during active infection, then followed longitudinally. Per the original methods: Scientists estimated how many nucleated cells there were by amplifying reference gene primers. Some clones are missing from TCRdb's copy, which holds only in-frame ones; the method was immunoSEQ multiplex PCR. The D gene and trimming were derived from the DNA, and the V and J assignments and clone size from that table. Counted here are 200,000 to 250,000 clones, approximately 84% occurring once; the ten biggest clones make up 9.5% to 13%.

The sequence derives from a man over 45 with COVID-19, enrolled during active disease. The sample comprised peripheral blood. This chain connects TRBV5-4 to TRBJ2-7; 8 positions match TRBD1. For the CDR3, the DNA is TGTGCCAGCAGCTGGACAGGGAGCTCCTACGAGCAGTACTTC. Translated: CASSWTGSSYEQYF.